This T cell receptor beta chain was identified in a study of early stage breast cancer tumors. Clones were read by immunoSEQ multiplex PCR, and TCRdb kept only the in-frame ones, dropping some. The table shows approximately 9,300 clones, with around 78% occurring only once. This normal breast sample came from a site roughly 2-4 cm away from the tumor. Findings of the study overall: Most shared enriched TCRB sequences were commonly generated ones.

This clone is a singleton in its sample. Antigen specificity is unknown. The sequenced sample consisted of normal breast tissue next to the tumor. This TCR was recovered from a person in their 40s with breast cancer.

DNA for the CDR3: TGCGCCAGCAGCTTAGAGCCACGGGACTCGTTCCCAGAGACCCAGTACTTC. Protein product: CASSLEPRDSFPETQYF. V usage is TRBV5-1 and J usage is TRBJ2-5, with D possibly matching TRBD2 (6 bases). Germline V CDR1 and CDR2: SGHRS, YFSETQ. The V gene lost 2 bases and the J gene lost 4 bases, with 21 bases spanning the gap. This CDR3 has 17 residues.